What follows is one TCR beta chain and its context. TCRdb re-derived calls from the RT-PCR reads in MiXCR, one entry per CDR3 protein. The repertoire holds 860,000 or so distinct CDR3 sequences, 20% to 25% seen once, with around 9.6% in the top ten. These data come from a study of response to subunit inactivated influenza vaccine. Germline CDR1 reads SGHDT; CDR2 reads YYEEEE. The V end was cut by 2 bases, the J end by 3 bases, with 11 bases between. CDR3 length equals 14 residues. The chain couples TRBV5-6 to TRBJ1-1, with D possibly TRBD1 on 5 matching bases. The clonotype comes from a man aged 50-60 years who received an inactivated influenza vaccine. The source was PBMCs from blood, collected 5 days after vaccination. The CDR3 reads CASSFGTRDTEAFF. CDR3 bases: TGTGCCAGCAGCTTTGGGACTCGGGACACTGAAGCTTTCTTT.